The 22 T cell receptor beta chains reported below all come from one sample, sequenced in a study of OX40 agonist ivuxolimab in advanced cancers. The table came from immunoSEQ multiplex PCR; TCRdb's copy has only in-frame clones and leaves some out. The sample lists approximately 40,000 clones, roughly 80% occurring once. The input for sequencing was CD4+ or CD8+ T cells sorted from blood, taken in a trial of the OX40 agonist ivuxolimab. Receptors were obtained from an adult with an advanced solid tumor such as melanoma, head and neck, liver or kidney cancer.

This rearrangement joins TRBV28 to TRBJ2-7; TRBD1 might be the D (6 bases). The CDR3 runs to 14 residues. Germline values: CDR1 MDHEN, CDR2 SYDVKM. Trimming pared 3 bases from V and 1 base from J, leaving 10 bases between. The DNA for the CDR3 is TGTGCCAGCAGTTTCAGGCAGGGGTCCTACGAGCAGTACTTC. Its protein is CASSFRQGSYEQYF.

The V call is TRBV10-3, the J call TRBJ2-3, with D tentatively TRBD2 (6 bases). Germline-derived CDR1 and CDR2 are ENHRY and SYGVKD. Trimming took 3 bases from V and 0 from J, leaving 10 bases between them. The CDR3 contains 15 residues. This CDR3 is CAISEGGSSTDTQYF. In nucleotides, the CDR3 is TGTGCCATCAGTGAAGGAGGGTCTAGCACAGATACGCAGTATTTT.

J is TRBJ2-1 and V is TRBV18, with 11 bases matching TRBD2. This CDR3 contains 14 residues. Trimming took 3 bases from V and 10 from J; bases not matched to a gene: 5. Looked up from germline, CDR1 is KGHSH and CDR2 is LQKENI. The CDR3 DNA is TGTGCCAGCTCACCTCTGACTAGCGGGAACGAGCAGTTCTTC. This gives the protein CASSPLTSGNEQFF.

This chain's CDR3 is CASSHDRVTSGTDTQYF. CDR3 coding DNA: TGTGCCAGCTCACACGACAGGGTTACTAGCGGGACGGATACGCAGTATTTT. This chain joins TRBV18 and TRBJ2-3, with 10 nucleotides matching TRBD2. CDR3 length: 17 residues. J lost 6 bases, V lost 4 bases, and 13 bases had no gene match. Looked up from germline, CDR1 is KGHSH and CDR2 is LQKENI.

CDR3 amino acids: CASSRAYTEAFF. In nucleotides, the CDR3 is TGTGCCAGCAGTCGGGCCTACACTGAAGCTTTCTTT. This rearrangement joins TRBV28 to TRBJ1-1; D is uncertain. The V end was cut by 5 bases, the J end by 3 bases, with 7 bases between. Germline V gene sequence: CDR1 MDHEN, CDR2 SYDVKM. The CDR3 contains 12 residues. Supplemented by reference TRBV28 and TRBJ1-1, the full variable domain reads DVKVTQSSRYLVKRTGEKVFLECVQDMDHENMFWYRQDPGLGLRLIYFSYDVKMKEKGDIPEGYSVSREKKERFSLILESASTNQTSMYLCASSRAYTEAFFGQGTRLTVV.

The CDR3 is CASSPLRDTEAFF. The CDR3 DNA is TGTGCCAGCTCACCGCTACGAGACACTGAAGCTTTCTTT. The chain carries TRBV18 and TRBJ1-1; D ambiguous. V was pared by 3 bases and J by 3 bases, with 8 bases between. The CDR3 contains 13 residues. Per the germline V gene, CDR1 is KGHSH and CDR2 is LQKENI. The variable domain in full, completed from reference TRBV18 and TRBJ1-1, reads NAGVMQNPRHLVRRRGQEARLRCSPMKGHSHVYWYRQLPEEGLKFMVYLQKENIIDESGMPKERFSAEFPKEGPSILRIQQVVRGDSAAYFCASSPLRDTEAFFGQGTRLTVV.

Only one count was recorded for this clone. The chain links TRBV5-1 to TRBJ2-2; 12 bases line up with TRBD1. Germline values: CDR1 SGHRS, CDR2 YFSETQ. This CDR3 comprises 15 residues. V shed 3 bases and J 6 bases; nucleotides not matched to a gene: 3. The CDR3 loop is CASSSGTGGPGELFF. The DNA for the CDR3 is TGCGCCAGCAGCTCGGGGACAGGGGGCCCCGGGGAGCTGTTTTTT.

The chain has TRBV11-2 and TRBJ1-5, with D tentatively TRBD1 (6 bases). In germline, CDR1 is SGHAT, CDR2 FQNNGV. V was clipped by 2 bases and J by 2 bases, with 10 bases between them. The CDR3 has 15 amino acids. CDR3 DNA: TGTGCCAGCAGCTTAAAGACAGGTCGCAATCAGCCCCAGCATTTT. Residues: CASSLKTGRNQPQHF.

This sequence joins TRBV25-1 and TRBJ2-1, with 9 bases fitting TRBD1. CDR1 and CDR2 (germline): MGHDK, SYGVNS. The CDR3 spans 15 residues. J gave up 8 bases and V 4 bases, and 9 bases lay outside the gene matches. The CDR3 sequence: CASSAAGTGSDEQFF. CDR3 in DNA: TGTGCCAGCAGTGCCGCCGGGACAGGGTCGGATGAGCAGTTCTTC.

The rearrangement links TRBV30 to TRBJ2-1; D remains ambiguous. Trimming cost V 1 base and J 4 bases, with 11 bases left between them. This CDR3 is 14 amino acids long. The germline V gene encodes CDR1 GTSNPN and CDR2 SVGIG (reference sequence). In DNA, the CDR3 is TGTGCCTGGAGTGCCCTTTCGCTTTACAATGAGCAGTTCTTC. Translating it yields CAWSALSLYNEQFF.

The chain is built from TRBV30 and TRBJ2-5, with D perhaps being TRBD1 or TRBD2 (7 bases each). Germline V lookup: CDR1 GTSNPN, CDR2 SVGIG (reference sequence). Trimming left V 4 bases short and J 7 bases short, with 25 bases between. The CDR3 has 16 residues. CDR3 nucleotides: TGTGCCTGGACTCTAGGGGGCGGGAGAAGTGGGGGGACCCAGTACTTC. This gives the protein CAWTLGGGRSGGTQYF.

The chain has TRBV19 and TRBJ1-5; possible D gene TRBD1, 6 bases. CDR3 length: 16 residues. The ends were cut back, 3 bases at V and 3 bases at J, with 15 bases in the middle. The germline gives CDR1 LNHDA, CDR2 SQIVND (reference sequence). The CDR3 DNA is TGTGCCAGTAGTATTGCTATGGGACACATCAATCAGCCCCAGCATTTT. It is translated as CASSIAMGHINQPQHF.

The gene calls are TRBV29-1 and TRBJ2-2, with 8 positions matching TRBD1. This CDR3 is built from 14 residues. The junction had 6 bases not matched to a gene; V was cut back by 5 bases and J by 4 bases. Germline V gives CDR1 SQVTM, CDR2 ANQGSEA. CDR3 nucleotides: TGCAGCGTTAAGACAGGGGTCACCACCGGGGAGCTGTTTTTT. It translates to CSVKTGVTTGELFF.

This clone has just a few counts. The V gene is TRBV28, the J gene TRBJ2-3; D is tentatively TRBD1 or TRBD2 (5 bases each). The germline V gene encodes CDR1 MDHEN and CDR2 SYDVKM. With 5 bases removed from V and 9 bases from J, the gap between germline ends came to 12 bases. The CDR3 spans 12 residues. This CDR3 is CASSGDVRTQYF. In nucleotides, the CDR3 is TGTGCCAGCAGTGGGGACGTCAGGACGCAGTATTTT.

The CDR3 spells CASSQAAQEWQTQYF. The CDR3 DNA sequence: TGTGCCAGCAGCCAGGCAGCGCAGGAGTGGCAGACCCAGTACTTC. The V and J genes are TRBV7-6 and TRBJ2-5; D not certain. The ends were cut back, 5 bases at V and 6 bases at J, with 19 bases in the middle. The CDR3 loop spans 15 amino acids. The germline CDR1 and CDR2 sequences are SGHVS and FNYEAQ.

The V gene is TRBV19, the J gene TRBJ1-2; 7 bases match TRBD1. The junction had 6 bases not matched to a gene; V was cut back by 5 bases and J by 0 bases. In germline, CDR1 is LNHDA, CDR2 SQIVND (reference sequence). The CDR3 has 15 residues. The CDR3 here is CASSGQTGSNYGYTF. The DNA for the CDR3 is TGTGCCAGTAGTGGACAGACAGGGTCTAACTATGGCTACACCTTC.

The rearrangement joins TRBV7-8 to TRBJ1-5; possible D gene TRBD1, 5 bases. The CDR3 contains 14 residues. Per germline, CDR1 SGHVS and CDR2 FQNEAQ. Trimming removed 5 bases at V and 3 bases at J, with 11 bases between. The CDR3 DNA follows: TGTGCCAGCAGCCCGGGGACGGTCAATCAGCCCCAGCATTTT. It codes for CASSPGTVNQPQHF.

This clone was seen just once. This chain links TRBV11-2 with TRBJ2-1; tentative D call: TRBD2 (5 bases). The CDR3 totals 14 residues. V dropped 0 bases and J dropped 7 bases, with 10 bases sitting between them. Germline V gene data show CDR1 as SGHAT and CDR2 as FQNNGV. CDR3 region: CASSLDGLANEQFF. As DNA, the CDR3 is TGTGCCAGCAGCTTAGATGGGCTAGCAAATGAGCAGTTCTTC.

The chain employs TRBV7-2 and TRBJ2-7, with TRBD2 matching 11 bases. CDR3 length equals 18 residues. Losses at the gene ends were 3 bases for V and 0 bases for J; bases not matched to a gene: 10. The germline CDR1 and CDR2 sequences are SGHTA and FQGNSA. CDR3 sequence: CASSFKGGTSGSSYEQYF. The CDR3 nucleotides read TGTGCCAGCAGCTTTAAGGGGGGGACTAGCGGAAGCTCCTACGAGCAGTACTTC.

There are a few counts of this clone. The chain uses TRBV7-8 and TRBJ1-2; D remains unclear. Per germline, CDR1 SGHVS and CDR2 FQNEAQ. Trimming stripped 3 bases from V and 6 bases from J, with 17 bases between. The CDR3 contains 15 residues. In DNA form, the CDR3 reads TGTGCCAGCAGCTTGGCACCCACCCCTGCGGATGGCTACACCTTC. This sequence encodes CASSLAPTPADGYTF.

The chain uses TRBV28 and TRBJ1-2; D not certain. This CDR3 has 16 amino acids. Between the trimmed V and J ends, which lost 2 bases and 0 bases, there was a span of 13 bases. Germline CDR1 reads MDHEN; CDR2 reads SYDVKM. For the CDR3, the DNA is TGTGCCAGCAGTTTAGAGTCCGGAGTAGCTAACTATGGCTACACCTTC. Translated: CASSLESGVANYGYTF.

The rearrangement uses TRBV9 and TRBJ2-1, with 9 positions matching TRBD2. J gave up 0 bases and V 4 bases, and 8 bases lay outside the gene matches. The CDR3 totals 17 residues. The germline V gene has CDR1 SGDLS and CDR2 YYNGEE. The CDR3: CASSSTSGPSSYNEQFF. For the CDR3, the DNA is TGTGCCAGCAGCTCCACTAGCGGGCCTAGCTCCTACAATGAGCAGTTCTTC.